Following are 28 T cell receptor beta chains from one sample sequenced in a study of T cell responses to AZD1222 COVID-19 vaccine. Only in-frame clones appear in the TCRdb table, and some are missing; sequencing was by immunoSEQ multiplex PCR. The profile shows just under 85,000 clones, 86% of them singletons. The input for sequencing was peripheral blood, taken on day 0 of AZD1222 vaccination. The receptors originated from an adult in good health.

V gene TRBV3-1 (or the pseudogene TRBV3-2) combines with J gene TRBJ2-5; 11 bases fit TRBD2. Germline lookup yields CDR1 LGHDT and CDR2 YNNKEL (reference sequence). V shed 4 bases and J 2 bases; nucleotides not matched to a gene: 12. The CDR3 extends over 18 amino acids. CDR3 in amino acids: CASSPRSGRAGGQETQYF. CDR3 nucleotide sequence: TGTGCCAGCAGCCCTCGTAGCGGGAGGGCCGGTGGGCAAGAGACCCAGTACTTC.

This chain uses TRBV3-1 (or the pseudogene TRBV3-2) with TRBJ1-2, with TRBD1 as a possible D gene (5 bases). V lost 2 bases and J 6 bases, leaving 10 bases between the germline ends. The CDR3 covers 13 residues. Germline loops: CDR1 LGHDT, CDR2 YNNKEL (reference sequence). CDR3 sequence: CASSQRTTDGYTF. The CDR3 nucleotides are TGTGCCAGCAGCCAAAGGACAACGGATGGCTACACCTTC.

The chain recombines TRBV7-9 with TRBJ1-3, with 8 bases identical to TRBD1. The V segment lost 4 bases and the J segment 4 bases; nucleotides outside the gene matches: 9. The CDR3 covers 16 residues. In germline, CDR1 is SEHNR, CDR2 FQNEAQ (reference sequence). This CDR3 reads CASSSSGGIKGNTIYF. As DNA, the CDR3 is TGTGCCAGCAGCTCTTCAGGGGGCATAAAAGGAAACACCATATATTTT.

The J gene is TRBJ2-5, the V gene TRBV7-9; no clear D gene. CDR1 SEHNR and CDR2 FQNEAQ come from the germline V gene (reference sequence). The CDR3 consists of 19 residues. V lost 4 bases to trimming and J lost 4 bases, with 28 bases between them. CDR3 protein: CASSSLQWVGLSALETQYF. Here the CDR3 DNA reads TGTGCCAGCAGCTCCCTGCAATGGGTCGGCTTAAGTGCTCTAGAGACCCAGTACTTC.

The V gene is TRBV5-1, the J gene TRBJ2-3; tentatively, D is TRBD2 (6 bases). CDR1 SGHRS and CDR2 YFSETQ come from the germline V gene. The CDR3 length is 16 residues. V lost 0 bases and J 4 bases, leaving 15 bases between the germline ends. This chain's CDR3 is CASSLGVAVQPDTQYF. CDR3 DNA: TGCGCCAGCAGCTTGGGAGTAGCGGTGCAGCCAGATACGCAGTATTTT.

This chain joins TRBV28 and TRBJ2-3, with D possibly TRBD2 on 5 matching bases. CDR1 is MDHEN, CDR2 SYDVKM, per germline. The CDR3 sequence is 15 residues long. V was pared by 8 bases and J by 1 base, with 16 bases between. DNA of the CDR3: TGTGCCAGCGGCCGGAGCGGTATAGGCACAGATACGCAGTATTTT. It is translated as CASGRSGIGTDTQYF.

This chain joins TRBV11-2 and TRBJ1-1; no definite D call. The CDR3 is made up of 13 amino acids. From germline, CDR1 is SGHAT and CDR2 FQNNGV. V lost 5 bases and J 11 bases, leaving 18 bases between the germline ends. CDR3 in amino acids: CASSLGEISSAFF. The CDR3 nucleotides are TGTGCCAGCAGCCTTGGAGAGATCTCTTCGGCTTTCTTT. The full variable domain, rest sourced from reference TRBV11-2 and TRBJ1-1, is EAGVAQSPRYKIIEKRQSVAFWCNPISGHATLYWYQQILGQGPKLLIQFQNNGVVDDSQLPKDRFSAERLKGVDSTLKIQPAKLEDSAVYLCASSLGEISSAFFGQGTRLTVV.

The chain links TRBV5-5 to TRBJ1-6; no firm D call. This CDR3 is 15 amino acids long. Trimming pared 2 bases from V and 6 bases from J, leaving 12 bases between. Per the germline V gene, CDR1 is SGHKS and CDR2 is YYEKEE (reference sequence). The CDR3 nucleotides are TGTGCCAGCAGCTTATCCGCCGGGCCTAATTCACCCCTCCACTTT. Amino acids: CASSLSAGPNSPLHF.

CDR3 loop: CASSYSSGNTIYF. The CDR3 region has the DNA TGTGCCAGCAGTTACTCCTCTGGAAACACCATATATTTT. The chain employs TRBV6-5 and TRBJ1-3; D uncertain. Germline CDR1 is MNHEY and CDR2 is SVGAGI. This CDR3 spans 13 amino acids. The V end lost 0 bases, the J end lost 0 bases, and 0 bases lay between the germline ends.

The chain uses TRBV4-2 and TRBJ2-7; D uncertain. Germline V gene data show CDR1 as LGHNA and CDR2 as YNFKEQ. V dropped 1 base and J dropped 5 bases, with 18 bases sitting between them. This CDR3 has 16 residues. The CDR3 DNA follows: TGTGCCAGCAGCCAAGGTTTGGCAGGCACTCCGGACGAGCAGTACTTC. Translation: CASSQGLAGTPDEQYF.

The chain links TRBV5-1 to TRBJ1-5; D not resolved. Per the germline V gene, CDR1 is SGHRS and CDR2 is YFSETQ. Deletions cut 0 bases from V and 3 bases from J, with 4 bases between. The CDR3 runs to 13 residues. DNA for the CDR3: TGCGCCAGCAGCTTGGACCACAATCAGCCCCAGCATTTT. This sequence encodes CASSLDHNQPQHF.

V gene TRBV5-1 combines with J gene TRBJ2-2; D remains unclear. Germline loops: CDR1 SGHRS, CDR2 YFSETQ. The CDR3 loop spans 14 amino acids. V was clipped by 9 bases and J by 0 bases, with 12 bases between them. The CDR3 region has the DNA TGCGCCACCCAGATGGACCCGAACACCGGGGAGCTGTTTTTT. Protein: CATQMDPNTGELFF.

This chain uses TRBV28 with TRBJ2-7; possible D gene TRBD1, 6 bases. Germline V gene data show CDR1 as MDHEN and CDR2 as SYDVKM. The V gene lost 2 bases and the J gene lost 2 bases, with 10 bases spanning the gap. The CDR3 length is 14 residues. The CDR3 loop reads CASSLQGRAYEQYF. The DNA for the CDR3 is TGTGCCAGCAGTTTACAGGGGCGAGCCTACGAGCAGTACTTC. Using reference TRBV28 and TRBJ2-7 for the parts outside the CDR3, the full variable domain is DVKVTQSSRYLVKRTGEKVFLECVQDMDHENMFWYRQDPGLGLRLIYFSYDVKMKEKGDIPEGYSVSREKKERFSLILESASTNQTSMYLCASSLQGRAYEQYFGPGTRLTVT.

The gene calls are TRBV3-1 (or the pseudogene TRBV3-2) and TRBJ2-7; D possibly corresponds to TRBD1 (6 bases). V lost 6 bases, J lost 4 bases, and 10 bases lay in between. The length of the CDR3 is 12 residues. CDR1 is LGHDT, CDR2 YNNKEL, per germline (reference sequence). The DNA of the CDR3 is TGTGCCAGCAGTGGACAGTTTTACGAGCAGTACTTC. Protein: CASSGQFYEQYF.

The genes are TRBV10-1 and TRBJ2-1, with no clear D. The CDR3 contains 17 residues. Trimming took 7 bases from V and 8 from J, leaving 27 bases between them. The germline CDR1 and CDR2 sequences are WNHNN and SYGVQD (reference sequence). Written as DNA, the CDR3 is TGCGCCAGCATTCCTTATGCGCGGTACCAGCGTAGGGATGAGCAGTTCTTC. Its protein product is CASIPYARYQRRDEQFF.

J is TRBJ1-5 and V is TRBV27; TRBD1 might be the D (5 bases). V lost 2 bases to trimming and J lost 2 bases, with 7 bases between them. The CDR3 extends over 14 amino acids. In germline, CDR1 is MNHEY, CDR2 SMNVEV (reference sequence). This CDR3 reads CASSLPGRNQPQHF. As DNA, the CDR3 is TGTGCCAGCAGTTTACCGGGGCGCAATCAGCCCCAGCATTTT.

This clone was seen only a few times. This rearrangement joins TRBV7-2 to TRBJ1-5; D is uncertain. The CDR3 loop spans 13 amino acids. V was cut by 2 bases and J by 2 bases, with 4 bases left in between. Germline lookup yields CDR1 SGHTA and CDR2 FQGNSA. CDR3 nucleotides: TGTGCCAGCAGCTTAAGTGGCAATCAGCCCCAGCATTTT. Amino acids: CASSLSGNQPQHF.

The chain joins TRBV29-1 to TRBJ2-2; 9 bases line up with TRBD1. Trimming cost V 6 bases and J 3 bases; bases outside gene matches: 5. Germline assignment: CDR1 SQVTM and CDR2 ANQGSEA. The CDR3 is 14 amino acids. CDR3 amino acids: CSVHRDRDTGELFF. DNA of the CDR3: TGCAGCGTACACCGGGACAGGGACACCGGGGAGCTGTTTTTT.

The gene calls are TRBV28 and TRBJ2-2, with 14 nucleotides matching TRBD2. The CDR3 extends over 16 amino acids. The V and J ends lost 10 bases and 2 bases, in that order; junction bases with no gene match: 6. Germline lookup yields CDR1 MDHEN and CDR2 SYDVKM. The CDR3 loop is CATRLAGGPNTGELFF. The CDR3 DNA reads as TGTGCCACCAGACTAGCGGGAGGGCCCAACACCGGGGAGCTGTTTTTT.

V usage is TRBV28 and J usage is TRBJ1-5; D perhaps matches TRBD1 (5 bases). The CDR3 is 15 amino acids. The V end was cut by 5 bases, the J end by 4 bases, with 15 bases between. Germline V lookup: CDR1 MDHEN, CDR2 SYDVKM. The chain's CDR3 is CASSPGTLLNQPQHF. The CDR3 bases are TGTGCCAGCAGTCCCGGGACGCTTTTGAATCAGCCCCAGCATTTT.

The chain is built from TRBV5-1 and TRBJ2-1, with D perhaps matching TRBD1 (5 bases). The CDR3 extends over 14 amino acids. Trimming removed 6 bases from V and 0 bases from J, with 10 bases in between. Germline V gene sequence: CDR1 SGHRS, CDR2 YFSETQ. CDR3 nucleotides: TGCGCCAGCATGGACATACTCTCCTACAATGAGCAGTTCTTC. Its protein is CASMDILSYNEQFF.

This chain connects TRBV4-1 to TRBJ1-1, with 10 bases identical to TRBD1. Germline CDR1 and CDR2: MGHRA and YSYEKL. The J segment lost 4 bases and the V segment lost 3 bases, leaving 5 bases of the junction unmatched. This CDR3 is built from 15 residues. The CDR3: CASSQTGGRSTEAFF. The CDR3 DNA follows: TGCGCCAGCAGCCAGACAGGGGGCAGGTCCACTGAAGCTTTCTTT.

The V and J genes are TRBV29-1 and TRBJ2-5; weak D call: TRBD1 (5 bases). The length of the CDR3 is 14 residues. Germline V lookup: CDR1 SQVTM, CDR2 ANQGSEA. V shed 3 bases and J shed 2 bases, with 13 bases lying between them. The CDR3 spells CSVEGQKRQETQYF. CDR3 sequence (DNA): TGCAGCGTTGAGGGGCAGAAAAGACAAGAGACCCAGTACTTC.

The chain links TRBV28 to TRBJ2-5; D remains unclear. V lost 2 bases and J lost 0, with 10 bases in between. Looked up from germline, CDR1 is MDHEN and CDR2 is SYDVKM. This CDR3 contains 15 residues. The CDR3 loop reads CASSLRAGYQETQYF. The CDR3 DNA reads as TGTGCCAGCAGTTTAAGGGCAGGTTACCAAGAGACCCAGTACTTC.

The chain couples TRBV5-6 to TRBJ1-2, with a weak D call TRBD1 (5 bases). Germline CDR1 SGHDT, CDR2 YYEEEE. Deletions cut 4 bases from V and 6 bases from J, with 13 bases between. CDR3 length: 13 residues. CDR3 sequence: CASSMGQGDGYTF. The CDR3 DNA follows: TGTGCCAGCAGCATGGGGCAGGGAGATGGCTACACCTTC.

This clone was counted between two and nine times. V gene TRBV28 combines with J gene TRBJ1-4; D remains ambiguous. Per germline, CDR1 MDHEN and CDR2 SYDVKM. This CDR3 has 15 residues. Trimming pared 2 bases from V and 3 bases from J, leaving 10 bases between. The CDR3 DNA reads TGTGCCAGCAGTTTAACGGGTTGGCCTAATGAAAAACTGTTTTTT. Translated, it gives CASSLTGWPNEKLFF.

V usage is TRBV19 and J usage is TRBJ2-2; D is perhaps TRBD1 (5 bases). V dropped 5 bases and J dropped 5 bases, with 12 bases sitting between them. Germline V gives CDR1 LNHDA, CDR2 SQIVND (reference sequence). The CDR3 runs 14 residues. DNA for the CDR3: TGTGCCAGTAGTGCTGGACAACCGACCGGGGAGCTGTTTTTT. Its protein product is CASSAGQPTGELFF.

This rearrangement joins TRBV7-9 to TRBJ1-2; a possible D gene is TRBD1 (5 bases). The V end was cut by 4 bases, the J end by 0 bases, with 15 bases between. In germline, CDR1 is SEHNR, CDR2 FQNEAQ (reference sequence). The CDR3 is made up of 16 amino acids. The CDR3 sequence: CASSYSLGQANYGYTF. The CDR3 nucleotides are TGTGCCAGCAGCTATTCGCTGGGGCAAGCTAACTATGGCTACACCTTC. Full variable domain (remainder filled in from reference TRBV7-9 and TRBJ1-2): DTGVSQNPRHKITKRGQNVTFRCDPISEHNRLYWYRQTLGQGPEFLTYFQNEAQLEKSRLLSDRFSAERPKGSFSTLEIQRTEQGDSAMYLCASSYSLGQANYGYTFGSGTRLTVV.